These 14 T cell receptor beta chains came from one sample sequenced in a study of T cell responses to AZD1222 COVID-19 vaccine. The table came from immunoSEQ multiplex PCR; TCRdb's copy has only in-frame clones and leaves some out. The profile shows approximately 64,000 clones, 75% to 95% of them singletons. The specimen comprised peripheral blood, sampled 28 days after the second dose of the MenACWY control vaccine. Source of these receptors: an adult who received the MenACWY meningococcal vaccine as a control.

This clone was seen once. This chain connects TRBV9 to TRBJ2-1; TRBD2 is a possible D gene (6 bases). CDR1 and CDR2 from the germline V gene are SGDLS and YYNGEE. The V end lost 4 bases, the J end lost 4 bases, and 15 bases lay between the germline ends. CDR3 length: 15 amino acids. Written as DNA, the CDR3 is TGTGCCAGCAGCCCCCGTGGAGCGGGTTACAATGAGCAGTTCTTC. Translated: CASSPRGAGYNEQFF.

This clone appeared once. V usage is TRBV18 and J usage is TRBJ2-7; 8 nucleotides agree with TRBD1. The CDR3 sequence is 19 residues long. V lost 2 bases and J lost 2; bases outside the gene matches: 17. Germline V gives CDR1 KGHSH, CDR2 LQKENI. The CDR3 spells CASSPVIPQGAQKPYEQYF. CDR3 DNA: TGTGCCAGCTCACCAGTAATTCCTCAGGGGGCGCAGAAACCCTACGAGCAGTACTTC.

The chain uses TRBV7-8 and TRBJ2-3; D uncertain. The CDR3 runs to 11 residues. Trimming removed 5 bases at V and 6 bases at J, with 6 bases between. Germline lookup yields CDR1 SGHVS and CDR2 FQNEAQ. The CDR3, as DNA: TGTGCCAGCAGCCTATCGGATACGCAGTATTTT. It yields the protein CASSLSDTQYF.

This CDR3 reads CASSPTAVFNSPLHF. DNA of the CDR3: TGTGCCAGCAGCCCCACCGCCGTCTTTAATTCACCCCTCCACTTT. The J gene is TRBJ1-6, the V gene TRBV7-9; no firm D call. This CDR3 has 15 amino acids. The germline gives CDR1 SEHNR, CDR2 FQNEAQ (reference sequence). V lost 5 bases and J lost 6, with 14 bases in between. Full variable domain (rest looked up from reference TRBV7-9 and TRBJ1-6): DTGVSQNPRHKITKRGQNVTFRCDPISEHNRLYWYRQTLGQGPEFLTYFQNEAQLEKSRLLSDRFSAERPKGSFSTLEIQRTEQGDSAMYLCASSPTAVFNSPLHFGNGTRLTVT.

The rearrangement uses TRBV28 and TRBJ2-1; TRBD2 might be the D (5 bases). The V gene lost 4 bases and the J gene lost 0 bases, with 10 bases spanning the gap. The CDR3 loop spans 15 amino acids. Germline CDR1 MDHEN, CDR2 SYDVKM. CDR3 DNA sequence: TGTGCCAGCAGTTCGGGGAGTAGCTCCTACAATGAGCAGTTCTTC. Encoded protein: CASSSGSSSYNEQFF. The full variable domain, completed using reference TRBV28 and TRBJ2-1, is DVKVTQSSRYLVKRTGEKVFLECVQDMDHENMFWYRQDPGLGLRLIYFSYDVKMKEKGDIPEGYSVSREKKERFSLILESASTNQTSMYLCASSSGSSSYNEQFFGPGTRLTVL.

This sequence joins TRBV27 and TRBJ1-5; D is uncertain. The V gene lost 2 bases and the J gene lost 2 bases, with 10 bases spanning the gap. Germline CDR1 MNHEY, CDR2 SMNVEV (reference sequence). The CDR3 is 15 residues long. CDR3 sequence reads: CASSLMTARNQPQHF. CDR3 bases: TGTGCCAGCAGTTTAATGACCGCCCGCAATCAGCCCCAGCATTTT.

This sequence joins TRBV19 and TRBJ2-7, with 9 bases lining up with TRBD1. The CDR3 covers 14 residues. With V trimmed by 5 bases and J by 2 bases, 4 bases remained unmatched. Germline V lookup: CDR1 LNHDA, CDR2 SQIVND (reference sequence). CDR3 sequence: CASSSGQGTYEQYF. The CDR3 nucleotides are TGTGCCAGTAGTTCGGGACAGGGAACCTACGAGCAGTACTTC.

V gene TRBV4-3 combines with J gene TRBJ1-5; 8 nucleotides agree with TRBD1. The V gene end was trimmed by 1 base and the J gene end by 5 bases; junction bases not matched to a gene: 13. CDR1 is LGHNA, CDR2 YSLEER, per germline. This CDR3 is built from 18 residues. For the CDR3, the DNA is TGCGCCAGCAGCCAAGCCCCGATTTCAGGGGGCCGACATCAGCCCCAGCATTTT. Residues: CASSQAPISGGRHQPQHF.

A single count supports this clone. The chain couples TRBV6-4 to TRBJ1-6, with TRBD1 identical over 7 bases. The junction had 13 bases not matched to a gene; V was cut back by 10 bases and J by 7 bases. The CDR3 has 15 residues. Per the germline V gene, CDR1 is MRHNA and CDR2 is SNTAGT. The CDR3, as DNA: TGTGCCATTCTCAGAGGGCAGGGGGACAATTCACCCCTCCACTTT. Its protein product is CAILRGQGDNSPLHF.

This clone was counted a few times. V and J are TRBV14 and TRBJ2-7, with D unclear. V gave up 3 bases and J gave up 1 base, with 13 bases separating them. Germline loops: CDR1 SGHDN, CDR2 FVKESK. The CDR3 is 15 amino acids. The CDR3: CASSQTEGFSYEQYF. The CDR3 DNA reads TGTGCCAGCAGCCAGACGGAAGGGTTTTCCTACGAGCAGTACTTC.

The chain combines TRBV5-5 with TRBJ1-6; tentatively, D is TRBD1 (5 bases). The CDR3 loop spans 19 amino acids. In germline, CDR1 is SGHKS, CDR2 YYEKEE (reference sequence). Deletions cut 3 bases from V and 0 bases from J, with 19 bases between. CDR3 in DNA: TGTGCCAGCAGCTCGCCCTCGGGCGTCGGGACCTCCTATAATTCACCCCTCCACTTT. It translates to CASSSPSGVGTSYNSPLHF.

This chain joins TRBV27 and TRBJ1-2; D remains ambiguous. Germline V gene lookup returns CDR1 MNHEY and CDR2 SMNVEV (reference sequence). The CDR3 runs 12 residues. The V end lost 5 bases, the J end lost 2 bases, and 6 bases lay between the germline ends. The CDR3 DNA follows: TGTGCCAGCAGTCCAGGAAACTATGGCTACACCTTC. Its protein product is CASSPGNYGYTF.

The chain has TRBV20-1 and TRBJ1-5; a weak D match, TRBD1 (5 bases). Germline assignment: CDR1 DFQATT and CDR2 SNEGSKA (reference sequence). The CDR3 covers 13 residues. The V end was cut by 3 bases, the J end by 10 bases, with 16 bases between. In nucleotides, the CDR3 is TGCAGTGCTAGTTCAGGGCCCGATTATCCCCAGCATTTT. Amino acids: CSASSGPDYPQHF.

J is TRBJ2-7 and V is TRBV2; D is undetermined. V lost 7 bases, J lost 5 bases, and 12 bases lay in between. Germline lookup yields CDR1 SNHLY and CDR2 FYNNEI. The CDR3 loop spans 12 amino acids. The CDR3 here is CASTPASDEQYF. The CDR3 coding sequence is TGTGCCAGCACCCCGGCCTCGGACGAGCAGTACTTC.